The clone carrying this T cell receptor (beta chain) was recorded at least ten times. Its antigen is still unknown. Trimming removed 5 bases from V and 8 bases from J; junction bases left unmatched: 5. There are 14 residues in the CDR3. The sample comes from a study of T-cell memory formation after mild COVID-19. Study findings and constraints: Whether day 37 second-wave clones are SARS-CoV-2-specific was not confirmed. Later expanders leaned CD4+, whereas day 15 to 85 contracting clones were balanced CD4/CD8. Contracting CD4+ clones were located mainly in CM and EM, and CD8+ clones in EMRA.

TCRdb analysed the 5' RACE reads with MiXCR anew, one entry per CDR3 protein. The repertoire has 150,000 to 200,000 distinct CDR3 sequences, approximately 10% of them found once; the top ten carry 3.8%. The sequencing sample was made of PBMCs or a T cell subset sorted from them (not recorded which). This chain links TRBV12-3 or TRBV12-4 with TRBJ2-1; 11 nucleotides agree with TRBD2. This receptor was identified in a man aged 18 to 35 who had mild COVID-19 (a few samples of this study predate the infection). Cell type and time point are not known. The CDR3 loop is CASSPTSGGDEQFF. For the CDR3, the DNA is TGTGCCAGCAGTCCCACTAGCGGGGGCGATGAGCAGTTCTTC.